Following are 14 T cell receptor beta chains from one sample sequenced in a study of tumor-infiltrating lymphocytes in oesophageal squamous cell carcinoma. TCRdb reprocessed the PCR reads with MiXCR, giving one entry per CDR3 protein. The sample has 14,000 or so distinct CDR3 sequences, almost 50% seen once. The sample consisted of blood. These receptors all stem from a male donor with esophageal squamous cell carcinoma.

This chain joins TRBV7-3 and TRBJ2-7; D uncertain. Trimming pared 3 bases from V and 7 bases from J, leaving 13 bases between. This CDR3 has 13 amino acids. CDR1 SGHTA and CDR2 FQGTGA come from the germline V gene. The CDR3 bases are TGTGCCAGCAGCTTGGGCCCTACCGATGAGCAGTACTTC. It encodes CASSLGPTDEQYF.

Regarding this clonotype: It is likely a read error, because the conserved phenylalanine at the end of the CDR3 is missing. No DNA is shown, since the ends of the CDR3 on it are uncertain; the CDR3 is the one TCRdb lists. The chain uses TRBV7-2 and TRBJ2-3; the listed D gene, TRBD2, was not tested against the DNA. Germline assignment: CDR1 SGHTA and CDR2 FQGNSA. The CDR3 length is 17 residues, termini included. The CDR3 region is CASSPIAGKGVEQFFGP.

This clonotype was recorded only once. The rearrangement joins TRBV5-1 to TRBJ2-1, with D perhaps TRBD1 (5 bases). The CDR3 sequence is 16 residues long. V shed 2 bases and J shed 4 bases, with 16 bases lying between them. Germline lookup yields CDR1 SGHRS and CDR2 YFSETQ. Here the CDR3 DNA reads TGCGCCAGCAGCTTTGACGGCAGGGCGGAATACAATGAGCAGTTCTTC. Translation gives CASSFDGRAEYNEQFF. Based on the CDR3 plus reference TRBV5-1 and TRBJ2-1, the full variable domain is KAGVTQTPRYLIKTRGQQVTLSCSPISGHRSVSWYQQTPGQGLQFLFEYFSETQRNKGNFPGRFSGRQFSNSRSEMNVSTLELGDSALYLCASSFDGRAEYNEQFFGPGTRLTVL.

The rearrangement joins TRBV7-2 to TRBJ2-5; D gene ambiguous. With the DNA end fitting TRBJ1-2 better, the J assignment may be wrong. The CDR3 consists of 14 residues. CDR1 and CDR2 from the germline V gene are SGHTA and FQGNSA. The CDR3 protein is CASSLGFDGYGYTF. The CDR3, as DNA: TGTGCCAGCAGCTTAGGGTTTGACGGATATGGCTACACCTTC.

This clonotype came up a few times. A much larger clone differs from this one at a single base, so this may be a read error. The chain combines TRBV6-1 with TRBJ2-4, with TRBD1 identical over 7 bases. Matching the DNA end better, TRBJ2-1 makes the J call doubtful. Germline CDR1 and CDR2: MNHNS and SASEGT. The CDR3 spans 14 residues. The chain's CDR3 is CASSLRQGADEQFF. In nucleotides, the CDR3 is TGTGCCAGCAGCCTACGACAGGGAGCGGACGAGCAGTTCTTC.

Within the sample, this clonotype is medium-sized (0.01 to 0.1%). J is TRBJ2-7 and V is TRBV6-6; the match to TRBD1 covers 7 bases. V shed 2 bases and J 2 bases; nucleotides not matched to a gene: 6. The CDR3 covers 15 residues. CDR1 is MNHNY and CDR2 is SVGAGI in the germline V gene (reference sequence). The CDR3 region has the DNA TGTGCCAGCAGTTACCAAACAGGGGCCCCCTACGAGCAGTACTTC. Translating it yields CASSYQTGAPYEQYF.

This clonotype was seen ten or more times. The CDR3 sequence: CASSLLGGRQETQYF. The CDR3 nucleotides read TGTGCCAGCAGCCTCCTAGGTGGGAGGCAAGAGACCCAGTACTTC. The gene calls are TRBV5-4 and TRBJ2-5, with D possibly being TRBD2 (6 bases). The V and J ends lost 4 bases and 2 bases respectively, with 15 bases between them. Germline V gene sequence: CDR1 SGHNT, CDR2 YYREEE (reference sequence). CDR3 length: 15 amino acids.

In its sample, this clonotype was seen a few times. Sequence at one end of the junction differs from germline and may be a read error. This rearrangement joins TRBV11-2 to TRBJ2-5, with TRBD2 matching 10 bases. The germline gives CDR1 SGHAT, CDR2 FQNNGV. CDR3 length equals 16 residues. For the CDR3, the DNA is TGTGCCAGCAGCTTAAGGGATTCTAGCGGGGGCGCCGTTTTGTTCTTC. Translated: CASSLRDSSGGAVLFF. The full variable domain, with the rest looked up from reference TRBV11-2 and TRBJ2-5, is EAGVAQSPRYKIIEKRQSVAFWCNPISGHATLYWYQQILGQGPKLLIQFQNNGVVDDSQLPKDRFSAERLKGVDSTLKIQPAKLEDSAVYLCASSLRDSSGGAVLFFGPGTRLLVL.

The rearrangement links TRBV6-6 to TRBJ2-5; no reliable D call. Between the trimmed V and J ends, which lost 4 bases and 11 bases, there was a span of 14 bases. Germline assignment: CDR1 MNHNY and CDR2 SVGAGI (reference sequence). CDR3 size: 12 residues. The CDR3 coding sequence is TGTGCCAGCAGTTCACCTCAAGGGAAGCAGTACTTC. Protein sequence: CASSSPQGKQYF.

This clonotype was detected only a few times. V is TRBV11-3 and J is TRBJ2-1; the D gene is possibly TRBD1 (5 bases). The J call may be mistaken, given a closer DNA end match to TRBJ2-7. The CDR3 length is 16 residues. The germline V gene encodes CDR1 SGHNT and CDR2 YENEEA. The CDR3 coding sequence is TGTGCCAGCAGCTTGGATCCACAGGACGGAGCGTACGAGCAGTACTTC. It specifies CASSLDPQDGAYEQYF.

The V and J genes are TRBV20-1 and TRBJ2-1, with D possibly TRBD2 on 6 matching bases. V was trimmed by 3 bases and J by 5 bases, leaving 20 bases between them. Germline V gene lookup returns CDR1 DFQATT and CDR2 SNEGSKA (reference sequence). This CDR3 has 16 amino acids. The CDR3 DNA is TGCAGTGCTAGGGGACTGATTACTCAGACTGACAATGAGCAGTTCTTC. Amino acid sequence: CSARGLITQTDNEQFF.

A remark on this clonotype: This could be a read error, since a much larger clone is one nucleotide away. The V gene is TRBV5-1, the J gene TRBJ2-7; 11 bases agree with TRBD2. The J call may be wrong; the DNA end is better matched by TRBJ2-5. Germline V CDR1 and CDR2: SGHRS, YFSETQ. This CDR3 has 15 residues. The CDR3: CVSSETSGSDETQYF. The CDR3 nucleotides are TGCGTCAGCAGCGAAACTAGCGGGAGTGATGAGACCCAGTACTTC.

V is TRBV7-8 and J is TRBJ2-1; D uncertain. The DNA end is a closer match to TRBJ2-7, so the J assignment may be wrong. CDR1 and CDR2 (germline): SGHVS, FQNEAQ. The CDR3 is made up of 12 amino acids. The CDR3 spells CASSATVNEQYF. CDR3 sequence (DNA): TGTGCCAGCAGCGCCACGGTCAACGAGCAGTACTTC.

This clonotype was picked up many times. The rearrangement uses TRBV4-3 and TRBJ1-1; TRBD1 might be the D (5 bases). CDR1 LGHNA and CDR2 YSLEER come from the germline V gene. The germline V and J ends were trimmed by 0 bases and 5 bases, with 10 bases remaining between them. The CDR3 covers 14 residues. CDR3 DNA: TGCGCCAGCAGCCAAGATGGGTGGGGGACTGAAGCTTTCTTT. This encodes CASSQDGWGTEAFF.